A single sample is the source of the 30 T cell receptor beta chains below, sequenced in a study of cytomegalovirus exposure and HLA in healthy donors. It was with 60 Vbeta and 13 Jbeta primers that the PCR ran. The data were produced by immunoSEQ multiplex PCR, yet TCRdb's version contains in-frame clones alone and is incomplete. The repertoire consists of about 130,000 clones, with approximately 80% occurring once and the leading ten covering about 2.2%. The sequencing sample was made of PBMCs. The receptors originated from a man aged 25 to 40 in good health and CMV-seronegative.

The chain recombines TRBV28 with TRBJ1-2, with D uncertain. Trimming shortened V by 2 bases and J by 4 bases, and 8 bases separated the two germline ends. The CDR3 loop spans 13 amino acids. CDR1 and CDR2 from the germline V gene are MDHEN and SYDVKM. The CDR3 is CASSLEEVYGYTF. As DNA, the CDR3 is TGTGCCAGCAGTTTAGAGGAGGTCTATGGCTACACCTTC.

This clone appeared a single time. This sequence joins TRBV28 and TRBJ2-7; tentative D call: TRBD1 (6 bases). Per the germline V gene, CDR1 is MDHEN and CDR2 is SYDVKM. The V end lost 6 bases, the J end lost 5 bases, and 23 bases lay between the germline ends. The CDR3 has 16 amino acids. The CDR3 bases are TGTGCCAGCAGCCGGGACGTACAGGGACCGAACGACGAGCAGTACTTC. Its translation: CASSRDVQGPNDEQYF.

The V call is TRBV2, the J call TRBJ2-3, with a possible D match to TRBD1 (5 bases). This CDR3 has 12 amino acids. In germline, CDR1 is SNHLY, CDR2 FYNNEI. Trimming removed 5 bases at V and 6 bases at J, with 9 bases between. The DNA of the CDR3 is TGTGCCAGCAGTTACAACAGGGATACGCAGTATTTT. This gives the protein CASSYNRDTQYF.

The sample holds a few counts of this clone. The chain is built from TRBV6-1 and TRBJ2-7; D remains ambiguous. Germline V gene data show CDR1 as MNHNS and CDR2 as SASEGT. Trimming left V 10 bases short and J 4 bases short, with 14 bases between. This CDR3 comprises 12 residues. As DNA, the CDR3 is TGTGCCATCGGGTCCCAATATTACGAGCAGTACTTC. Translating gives CAIGSQYYEQYF.

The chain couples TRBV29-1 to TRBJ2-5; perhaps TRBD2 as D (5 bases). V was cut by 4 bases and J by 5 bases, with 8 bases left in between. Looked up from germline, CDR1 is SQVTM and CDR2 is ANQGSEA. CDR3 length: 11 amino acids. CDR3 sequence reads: CSVVRRETQYF. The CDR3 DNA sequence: TGCAGCGTTGTGCGGAGGGAGACCCAGTACTTC. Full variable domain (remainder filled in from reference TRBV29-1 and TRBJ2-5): SAVISQKPSRDICQRGTSLTIQCQVDSQVTMMFWYRQQPGQSLTLIATANQGSEATYESGFVIDKFPISRPNLTFSTLTVSNMSPEDSSIYLCSVVRRETQYFGPGTRLLVL.

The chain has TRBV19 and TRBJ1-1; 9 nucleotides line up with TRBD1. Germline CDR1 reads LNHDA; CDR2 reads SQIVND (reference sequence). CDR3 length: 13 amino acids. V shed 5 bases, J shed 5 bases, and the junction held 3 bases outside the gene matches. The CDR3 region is CASSYRGRTEAFF. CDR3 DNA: TGTGCCAGTAGTTACAGGGGGCGGACTGAAGCTTTCTTT.

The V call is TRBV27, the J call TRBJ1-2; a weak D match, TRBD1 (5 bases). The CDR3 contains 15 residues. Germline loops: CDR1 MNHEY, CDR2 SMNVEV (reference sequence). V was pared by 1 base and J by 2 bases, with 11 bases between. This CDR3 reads CASSLFGGANYGYTF. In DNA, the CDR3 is TGTGCCAGCAGTTTATTTGGTGGGGCCAACTATGGCTACACCTTC.

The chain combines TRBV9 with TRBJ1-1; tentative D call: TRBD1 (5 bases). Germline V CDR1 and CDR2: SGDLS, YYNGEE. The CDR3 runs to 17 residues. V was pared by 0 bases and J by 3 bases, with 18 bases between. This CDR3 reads CASSVGERFRGDTEAFF. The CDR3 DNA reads TGTGCCAGCAGCGTAGGAGAGCGATTTCGGGGGGACACTGAAGCTTTCTTT.

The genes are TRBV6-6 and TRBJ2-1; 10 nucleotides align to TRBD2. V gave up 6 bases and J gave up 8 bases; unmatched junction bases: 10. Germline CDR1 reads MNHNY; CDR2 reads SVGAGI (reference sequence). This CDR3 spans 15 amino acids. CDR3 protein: CASRLSASGRDEQFF. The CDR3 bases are TGTGCCAGCAGATTGTCAGCTAGCGGGAGAGATGAGCAGTTCTTC.

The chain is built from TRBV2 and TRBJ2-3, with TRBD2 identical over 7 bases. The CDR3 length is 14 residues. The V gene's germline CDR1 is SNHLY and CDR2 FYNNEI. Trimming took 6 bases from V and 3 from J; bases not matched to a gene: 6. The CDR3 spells CASSLRTRTDTQYF. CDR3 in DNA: TGTGCCAGCAGCTTAAGGACTAGAACAGATACGCAGTATTTT.

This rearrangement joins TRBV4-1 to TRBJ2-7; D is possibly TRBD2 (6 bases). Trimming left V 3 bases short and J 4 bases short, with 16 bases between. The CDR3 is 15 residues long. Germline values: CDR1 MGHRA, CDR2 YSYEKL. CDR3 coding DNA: TGCGCCAGCAGCCAGGGGGACTCATTAACATACGAGCAGTACTTC. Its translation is CASSQGDSLTYEQYF.

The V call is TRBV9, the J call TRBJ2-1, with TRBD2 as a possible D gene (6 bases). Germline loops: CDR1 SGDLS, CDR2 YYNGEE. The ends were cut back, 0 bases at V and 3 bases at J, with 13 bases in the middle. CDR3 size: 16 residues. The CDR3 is CASSVGLRDVYNEQFF. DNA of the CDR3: TGTGCCAGCAGCGTAGGTCTGCGGGACGTCTACAATGAGCAGTTCTTC.

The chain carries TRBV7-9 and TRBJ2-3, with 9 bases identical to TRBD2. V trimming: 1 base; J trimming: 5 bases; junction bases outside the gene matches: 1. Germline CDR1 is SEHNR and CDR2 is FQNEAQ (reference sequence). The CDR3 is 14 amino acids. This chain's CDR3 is CASSLELAGDTQYF. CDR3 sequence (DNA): TGTGCCAGCAGCTTAGAACTAGCGGGAGATACGCAGTATTTT.

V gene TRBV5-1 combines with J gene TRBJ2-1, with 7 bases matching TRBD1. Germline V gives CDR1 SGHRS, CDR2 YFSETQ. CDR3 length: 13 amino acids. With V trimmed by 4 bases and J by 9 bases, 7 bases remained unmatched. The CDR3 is CASSPIEGAEQFF. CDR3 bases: TGCGCCAGCAGCCCGATCGAGGGGGCTGAGCAGTTCTTC.

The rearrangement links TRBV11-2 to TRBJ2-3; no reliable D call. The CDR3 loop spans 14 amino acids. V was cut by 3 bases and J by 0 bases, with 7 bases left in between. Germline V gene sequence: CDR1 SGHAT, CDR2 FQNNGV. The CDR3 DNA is TGTGCCAGCAGCTTGGGCCCTAGCACAGATACGCAGTATTTT. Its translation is CASSLGPSTDTQYF.

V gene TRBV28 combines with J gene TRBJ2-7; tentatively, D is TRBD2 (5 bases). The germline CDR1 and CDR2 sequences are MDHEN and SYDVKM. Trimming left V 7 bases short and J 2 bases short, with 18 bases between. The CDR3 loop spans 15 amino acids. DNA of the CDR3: TGTGCCAGCACTACGTCTCGCGGGCCCCCCTACGAGCAGTACTTC. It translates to CASTTSRGPPYEQYF.

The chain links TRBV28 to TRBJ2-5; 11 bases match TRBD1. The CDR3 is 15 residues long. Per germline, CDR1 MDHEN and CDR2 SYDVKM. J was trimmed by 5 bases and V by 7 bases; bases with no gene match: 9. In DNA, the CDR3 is TGTGCCAGCATCCCGAGGGGGACAGGGGGGGAGACCCAGTACTTC. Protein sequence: CASIPRGTGGETQYF.

The CDR3 bases are TGTGCCACCAGCAGAGGACAGTTCAATGAGCAGTTCTTC. Protein sequence: CATSRGQFNEQFF. The chain links TRBV15 to TRBJ2-1, with a tentative D call TRBD1 (5 bases). There are 13 residues in the CDR3. CDR1 and CDR2 from the germline V gene are LNHNV and YYDKDF (reference sequence). V was cut by 1 base and J by 6 bases, with 7 bases left in between.

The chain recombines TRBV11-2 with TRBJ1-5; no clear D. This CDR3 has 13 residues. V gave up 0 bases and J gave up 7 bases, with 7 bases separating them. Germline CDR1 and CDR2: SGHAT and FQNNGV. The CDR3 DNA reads TGTGCCAGCAGCTTAGATCGAGGACAGCCCCAGCATTTT. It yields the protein CASSLDRGQPQHF.

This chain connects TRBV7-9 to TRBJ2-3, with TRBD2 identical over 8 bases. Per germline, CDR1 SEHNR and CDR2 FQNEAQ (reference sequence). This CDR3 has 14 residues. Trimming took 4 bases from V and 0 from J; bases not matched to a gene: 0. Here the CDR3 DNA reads TGTGCCAGCAGCTCTAGCGGGAGCACAGATACGCAGTATTTT. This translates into CASSSSGSTDTQYF.

The CDR3 region has the DNA TGTGCCAGCTCAAACTGGGGGACAGCTGACTACGAGCAGTACTTC. This gives the protein CASSNWGTADYEQYF. The V gene is TRBV18, the J gene TRBJ2-7, with 7 bases that match TRBD1. The CDR3 is 15 residues long. V lost 5 bases to trimming and J lost 3 bases; unmatched junction nucleotides: 10. From germline, CDR1 is KGHSH and CDR2 LQKENI.

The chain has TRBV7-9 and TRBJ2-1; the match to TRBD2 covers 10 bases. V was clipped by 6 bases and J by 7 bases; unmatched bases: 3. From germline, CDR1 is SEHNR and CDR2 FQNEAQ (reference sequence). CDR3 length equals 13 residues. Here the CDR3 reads CASRAGGSNEQFF. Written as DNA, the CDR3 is TGTGCCAGCAGAGCGGGAGGGAGTAATGAGCAGTTCTTC.

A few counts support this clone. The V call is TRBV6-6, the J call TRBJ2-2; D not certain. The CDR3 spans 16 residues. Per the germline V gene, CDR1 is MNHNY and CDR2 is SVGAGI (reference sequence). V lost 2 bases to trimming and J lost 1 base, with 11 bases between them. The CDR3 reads CASSYARNLNTGELFF. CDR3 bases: TGTGCCAGCAGTTACGCGAGGAATCTGAACACCGGGGAGCTGTTTTTT.

Here the CDR3 DNA reads TGCGCCAGCAGCTTTGGAGGGGATCAGCCCCAGCATTTT. Its protein is CASSFGGDQPQHF. The chain links TRBV5-1 to TRBJ1-5, with D tentatively TRBD1 (5 bases). Germline V gene lookup returns CDR1 SGHRS and CDR2 YFSETQ. The germline V and J ends were trimmed by 2 bases and 5 bases, with 8 bases remaining between them. This CDR3 is built from 13 residues.

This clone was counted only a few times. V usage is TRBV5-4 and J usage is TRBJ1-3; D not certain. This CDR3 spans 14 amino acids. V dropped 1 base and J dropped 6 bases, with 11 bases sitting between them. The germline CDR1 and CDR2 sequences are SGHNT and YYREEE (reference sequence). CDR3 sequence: CASSLTVSANTIYF. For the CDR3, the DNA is TGTGCCAGCAGCTTGACAGTTTCGGCAAACACCATATATTTT.

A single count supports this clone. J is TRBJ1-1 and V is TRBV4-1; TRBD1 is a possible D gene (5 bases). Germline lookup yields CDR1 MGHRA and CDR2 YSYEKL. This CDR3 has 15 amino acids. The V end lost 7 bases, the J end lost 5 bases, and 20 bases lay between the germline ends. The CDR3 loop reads CASNDRWGGATEAFF. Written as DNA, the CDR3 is TGCGCCAGCAACGACAGATGGGGAGGGGCTACTGAAGCTTTCTTT.

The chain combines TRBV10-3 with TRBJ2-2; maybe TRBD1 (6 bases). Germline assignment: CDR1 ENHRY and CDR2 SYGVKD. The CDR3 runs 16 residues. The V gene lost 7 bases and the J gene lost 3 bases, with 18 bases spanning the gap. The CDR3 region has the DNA TGTGCCATCAAGGTCTCAGGGGTTGTGGACACCGGGGAGCTGTTTTTT. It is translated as CAIKVSGVVDTGELFF.

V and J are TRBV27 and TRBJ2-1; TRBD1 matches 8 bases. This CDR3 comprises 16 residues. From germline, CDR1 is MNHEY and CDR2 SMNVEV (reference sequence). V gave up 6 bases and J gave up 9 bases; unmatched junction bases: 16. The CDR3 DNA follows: TGTGCCAGCAGACTATTGCGGGACAGGTTAATTGGTGAGCAGTTCTTC. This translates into CASRLLRDRLIGEQFF.

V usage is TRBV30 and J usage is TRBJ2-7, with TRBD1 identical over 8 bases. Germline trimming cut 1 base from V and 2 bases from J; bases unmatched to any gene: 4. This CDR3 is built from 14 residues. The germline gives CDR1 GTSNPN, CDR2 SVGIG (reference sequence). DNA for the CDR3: TGTGCCTGGAGTGGTGACAGGGGAGCCTACGAGCAGTACTTC. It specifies CAWSGDRGAYEQYF.

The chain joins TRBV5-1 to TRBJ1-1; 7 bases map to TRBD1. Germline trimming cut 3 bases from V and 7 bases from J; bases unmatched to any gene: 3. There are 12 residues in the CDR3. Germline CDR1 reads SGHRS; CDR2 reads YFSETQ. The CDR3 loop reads CASSSGTVEAFF. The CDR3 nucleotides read TGCGCCAGCAGCTCCGGGACAGTTGAAGCTTTCTTT.